These 5 T cell receptor beta chains came from one sample sequenced in a study of shared clonotypes between healthy human individuals. Positive CCR7 selection of CD45RO-negative cells yielded the naive CD8 cells, and terminally differentiated effector memory CD45RA+ cells were excluded. Only in-frame clones appear in the TCRdb table, and some are missing; sequencing was by immunoSEQ multiplex PCR. The sample holds roughly 650,000 clones, approximately 96% seen once. Sequencing was done on a sample of naive CD8+ T cells sorted from blood. These receptors were taken from a woman aged 25-40 years in good health.

The chain carries TRBV11-3 and TRBJ2-1, with 12 positions matching TRBD2. Per the germline V gene, CDR1 is SGHNT and CDR2 is YENEEA. The CDR3 has 15 residues. V lost 4 bases, J lost 7 bases, and 5 bases stayed unmatched. The CDR3 here is CASSSTSGRLNEQFF. CDR3 bases: TGTGCCAGCAGCTCGACTAGCGGGAGATTGAATGAGCAGTTCTTC.

The chain carries TRBV29-1 and TRBJ2-1, with 8 bases aligning to TRBD2. Germline V gene sequence: CDR1 SQVTM, CDR2 ANQGSEA. CDR3 length equals 17 residues. V was clipped by 8 bases and J by 0 bases; unmatched bases: 15. In DNA, the CDR3 is TGCAGCAGCATCACTAGCGGAGGGGAGAGCTCCTACAATGAGCAGTTCTTC. Translation gives CSSITSGGESSYNEQFF.

The chain links TRBV29-1 to TRBJ2-7; D possibly corresponds to TRBD1 (6 bases). This CDR3 has 13 amino acids. The germline V gene encodes CDR1 SQVTM and CDR2 ANQGSEA. The V end was cut by 4 bases, the J end by 1 base, with 11 bases between. The CDR3 loop is CSVVDRDSYEQYF. The CDR3 coding sequence is TGCAGCGTTGTGGACAGAGATTCCTACGAGCAGTACTTC.

V usage is TRBV4-1 and J usage is TRBJ2-1, with TRBD2 as a possible D gene (5 bases). From germline, CDR1 is MGHRA and CDR2 YSYEKL. This CDR3 spans 16 amino acids. The germline V and J ends were trimmed by 3 bases and 3 bases, with 15 bases remaining between them. The CDR3 sequence is CASSHDAGDLYNEQFF. The CDR3 DNA follows: TGCGCCAGCAGCCATGATGCGGGCGACCTCTACAATGAGCAGTTCTTC.

V gene TRBV13 combines with J gene TRBJ2-7, with 7 bases lining up with TRBD2. The CDR3 extends over 15 amino acids. Germline-derived CDR1 and CDR2 are PRHDT and FYEKMQ (reference sequence). Trimming removed 1 base from V and 2 bases from J; junction bases left unmatched: 5. CDR3 sequence: CASSLDHRGAYEQYF. The CDR3 region has the DNA TGTGCCAGCAGCTTAGACCATCGGGGGGCCTACGAGCAGTACTTC.